This T cell receptor (beta chain) was recovered during a study of shared clonotypes between healthy human individuals. Overall study findings and caveats: Between a few donors, naive CD4 clonotypes were shared at a level of approximately 5%.

About this clone itself: What it binds is not known.

Trimming removed 3 bases at V and 1 base at J, with 12 bases between. The CDR3 is 15 residues long. CDR1 MNHEY and CDR2 SMNVEV come from the germline V gene (reference sequence). As handled by the study authors: Junction-only sequences without quality scores came from ImmunoSEQ, so filtering differed. TCRdb keeps only in-frame clones here, not all; method: immunoSEQ multiplex PCR. That table is the source of V, J and clone size, and D and trimming were worked out from the DNA. The table lists nearly 600,000 clones, 95% to 96% of them singletons. Naive CD8 cells lacked CD45RO and underwent positive selection for CCR7, leaving out terminally differentiated effector memory CD45RA+ cells.

The chain recombines TRBV27 with TRBJ1-1; D is uncertain. The material sequenced was naive CD8+ T cells sorted from blood. This receptor was identified in a woman aged 25 to 39 in good health. The CDR3 protein is CASSLSIWGNTEAFF. As DNA, the CDR3 is TGTGCCAGCAGTTTGTCTATCTGGGGGAACACTGAAGCTTTCTTT.